This is a list of T cell receptor beta chains from one sample in a study of T cells in Graves' hyperthyroidism and ophthalmopathy. MiXCR, run by TCRdb on the multiplex PCR reads, gives a single entry per CDR3 protein. The sample has around 360,000 distinct CDR3 sequences; roughly 15% are singletons. Sequences were obtained from blood. The receptors were gathered from a woman between 55 and 75 years old with Graves' ophthalmopathy. The CDR3 runs from the conserved cysteine through the conserved F or W. D genes are given only for firm matches. Size is omitted from some rows. Given values are once, few, many or a class for expanded clones.

>TRBV7-8|TRBJ2-1|.|many
TGTGCCAGCACCAAGGGGTCCGACAATGAGCAGTTCTTC
CASTKGSDNEQFF
>TRBV7-2|TRBJ2-1|.|many
TGTGCCAGCAGCTTTCCTAGTAGCGGCCTCTACAATGAGCAGTTCTTC
CASSFPSSGLYNEQFF
>TRBV4-1|TRBJ1-1|.|few
TGCGCCAGCAGCCAAGATGCTAGGCAGAGCTCACCTGAAGCTTTCTTT
CASSQDARQSSPEAFF
>TRBV2|TRBJ2-3|.|many
TGTGCCAGCAGTACACACACAGATACGCAGTATTTT
CASSTHTDTQYF
>TRBV5-6|TRBJ2-2|TRBD2|.
TGTGCCAGCAGCTTTACCGGGACTAAGAACACCGGGGAGCTGTTTTTT
CASSFTGTKNTGELFF
>TRBV28|TRBJ2-7|TRBD2|many
TGTGCCAGCAGTCTAGGGATCGGGACTAGCGGGAGGGATACCTACGAGCAGTACTTC
CASSLGIGTSGRDTYEQYF
>TRBV12-3/TRBV12-4|TRBJ2-7|.|.
TGTGCCAGCAGTCCCGCGGGACAGAGCTCCTACGAGCAGTACTTC
CASSPAGQSSYEQYF
>TRBV20-1|TRBJ1-5|TRBD1|many
TGCAGTGCTAGAGGGGGGACAGGAGGCAATCAGCCCCAGCATTTT
CSARGGTGGNQPQHF
>TRBV24-1|TRBJ2-1|.|.
TGTGCCACCAGTGATTTCGGCAATGAGCAGTTCTTC
CATSDFGNEQFF
>TRBV6-1|TRBJ1-1|.|few
TGTGCCAGCTACAGACTCCCGAACACTGAAGCTTTCTTT
CASYRLPNTEAFF
>TRBV12-3/TRBV12-4|TRBJ1-2|.|many
TGTGCCAGCAGGCCGGTGGGGGGCAACTATGGCTACACCTTC
CASRPVGGNYGYTF
>TRBV11-2|TRBJ2-1|TRBD2|many
TGTGCCAGCTCACCCCCCCCCCGGGGCGGGAGGAGATCCAATGAGCAGTTCTTC
CASSPPPRGGRRSNEQFF
>TRBV25-1|TRBJ2-1|TRBD1|few
TGTGCCAGCAGGGCTCGGACAGGGCATAGCTCCTACAATGAGCAGTTCTTC
CASRARTGHSSYNEQFF
>TRBV5-1|TRBJ1-2|.|.
TGCGCCAGCAGCTTGGACAGTACTAACTATGGCTACACCTTC
CASSLDSTNYGYTF
>TRBV19|TRBJ2-1|TRBD2|.
TGTGCCAGTAGTATCCCCCATTCAGGGAGGGTGGTAGCGAGCTCCTACAATGAGCAGTTCTTC
CASSIPHSGRVVASSYNEQFF
>TRBV28|TRBJ2-3|.|.
TGTGCCAGCAAGAGGGGTGGCACAGATACGCAGTATTTT
CASKRGGTDTQYF
>TRBV20-1|TRBJ2-1|.|.
TGCAGTGCTAGATCCCGGAGCTCCTACAATGAGCAGTTCTTC
CSARSRSSYNEQFF
>TRBV7-2|TRBJ1-5|.|few
TGTGCCAGCAGCTTACTCGTGATGAATCAGCCCCAGCATTTT
CASSLLVMNQPQHF
>TRBV9|TRBJ2-2|.|.
TGTGCCAGCAGCGCTCCCTCTGGAGTCGACACCTCGAACACCGGGGAGCCGTTTTTT
CASSAPSGVDTSNTGEPFF
>TRBV19|TRBJ2-2|TRBD1|.
TGTGCCAGTAGTCCGATCCGGACAGGGGGCGCCGGGGAGCTGTTTTTT
CASSPIRTGGAGELFF
>TRBV7-9|TRBJ2-5|.|few
TGTGCCAGCAGCTTAGGTTTTGAGACCCAGTACTTC
CASSLGFETQYF
>TRBV19|TRBJ1-1|TRBD1|.
TGTGCCAGTAGGACCGGGACAGAGAACACTGAAGCTTTCTTT
CASRTGTENTEAFF
>TRBV6-2/TRBV6-3|TRBJ2-7|TRBD1|.
TGTGCCAGCAGTCGGACAGGGGGAATGGGAGAGCAGTACTTC
CASSRTGGMGEQYF
>TRBV19|TRBJ2-2|TRBD1|few
TGTGCCAGTGACAGGGCGAACACCGGGGAGCTGTTTTTT
CASDRANTGELFF
>TRBV4-1|TRBJ1-1|.|few
TGCGCCAGCAGCCAAAAGGATGCCCAAGAGAGGGGCACTGAAGCTTTCTTT
CASSQKDAQERGTEAFF
>TRBV20-1|TRBJ2-5|TRBD1|many
TGCAGTGCCCCATACTCCGGGACAGGGGGACAGTACTTC
CSAPYSGTGGQYF
>TRBV3-1|TRBJ2-2|TRBD2|many
TGTGCCAGCAGCCGCCCGCGAGGGCGGGGGGCAAACACCGGGGAGCTGTTTTTT
CASSRPRGRGANTGELFF
>TRBV27|TRBJ2-3|.|many
TGTGCCAGCACCCCATACTCGCGTGGGGGTACACGAGATACGCAGTATTTT
CASTPYSRGGTRDTQYF
>TRBV5-1|TRBJ2-3|.|.
TGCGCCAGCAGCTCGCTCGTGGGGCATAGCACAGATACGCAGTATTTT
CASSSLVGHSTDTQYF
>TRBV29-1|TRBJ2-7|.|many
TGCAGCGTCCGCCCCGACAGGTCACCTGGGTACGAGCAGTACTTC
CSVRPDRSPGYEQYF
>TRBV28|TRBJ2-7|TRBD2|.
TGTGCCAGCCTGCCGGGACTAGCGGGCAGCTCCTACGAGCAGTACTTC
CASLPGLAGSSYEQYF
>TRBV11-2|TRBJ2-1|.|many
TGTGCCAGCAGCCTTAGCGGTTACAATGAGCAGTTCTTC
CASSLSGYNEQFF
>TRBV20-1|TRBJ2-7|.|few
TGCAGTGCAGCCCGGACCTTTCCCTACGAGCAGTACTTC
CSAARTFPYEQYF
>TRBV11-2|TRBJ2-1|TRBD2|many
TGTGCCAGCAGCTCCCCCTTCCCGGGACTAGCGGGAGTAGGGAATGAGCAGTTCTTC
CASSSPFPGLAGVGNEQFF
>TRBV7-9|TRBJ2-7|.|many
TGTGCCAGCAGCTTAGGACGGTACGAGCAGTACTTC
CASSLGRYEQYF
>TRBV3-1|TRBJ2-4|.|many
TGTGCCAGCAGCCAAGAGGTGGGGGCAACCAAAAACATTCAGTACTTC
CASSQEVGATKNIQYF
>TRBV19|TRBJ2-7|.|few
TGTGCCAGTAGTATGGGCCCACATAGTTCCTACGAGCAGTACTTC
CASSMGPHSSYEQYF
>TRBV30|TRBJ2-1|.|many
TGTGCCTGGAGGGCCGGGCCCTACAATGAGCAGTTCTTC
CAWRAGPYNEQFF
>TRBV18|TRBJ2-2|.|many
TGTGCCAGCTCACGACATGGGGGCCAAGTCACCGGGGAGCTGTTTTTT
CASSRHGGQVTGELFF
>TRBV7-2|TRBJ2-5|.|many
TGTGCCAGCAGCCCCCTTACCGACAGAGTTCGGGAGACCCAGTACTTC
CASSPLTDRVRETQYF
>TRBV4-1|TRBJ1-1|.|many
TGCGCCAGCAGCCAAGGGTGGCGGACTGAAGCTTTCTTT
CASSQGWRTEAFF
>TRBV20-1|TRBJ2-2|TRBD1|.
TGCAGTGCTGTAGTAGGGGGCAACACCGGGGAGCTGTTTTTT
CSAVVGGNTGELFF
>TRBV10-1|TRBJ1-5|.|.
TGCGCCAGCAGTGAGAACAGGGACCAGCCCCAGCATTTT
CASSENRDQPQHF
>TRBV6-9|TRBJ2-5|.|.
TGTGCCAGCACCTATGGCGTGTTTCAAGAGACCCAGTACTTC
CASTYGVFQETQYF
>TRBV10-3|TRBJ2-1|TRBD2|many
TGTGCCATCAGTGGGACTAGCGGAGGGGGTCATGAGCAGTTCTTC
CAISGTSGGGHEQFF
>TRBV20-1|TRBJ2-1|TRBD1|many
TGCAGTGCCATGGACAGGGGTCGATACAATGAGCAGTTCTTC
CSAMDRGRYNEQFF
>TRBV3-1|TRBJ1-1|.|.
TGTGCCAGCCATGCCGGGGGGTCGTCTGAAGCTTTCTTT
CASHAGGSSEAFF
>TRBV28|TRBJ2-1|.|many
TGTGCCAGCACCACCCCGGAGGGCCGTACCCACAATGAGCAGTTCTTC
CASTTPEGRTHNEQFF
>TRBV3-1|TRBJ2-1|TRBD2|many
TGTGCCAGCAGCCACCACACCGGGGGACTAGTTTTAGGGAATGACAATGAGCAGTTCTTC
CASSHHTGGLVLGNDNEQFF